The 8 T cell receptor beta chains listed next were all sequenced from one sample in a study of human T cells and chemical hapten exposure. MiXCR, run by TCRdb on the RACE reads, gives a single entry per CDR3 protein. The sample consists of tens of thousands of distinct CDR3 sequences, approximately 10% of them appearing once. Time point indicated: patch test 2, 6 weeks after DPC sensitization. Treatment reported: therapeutic diphenylcyclopropenone sensitization with weekly scalp DPC. The sample was whole blood, taken in connection with sensitization to the hapten diphenylcyclopropenone (DPC). The receptors were sampled from a woman in her twenties or thirties with alopecia areata. Some clones in this sample may be carry-over from other donors' samples.

The chain employs TRBV6-1 and TRBJ2-7, with 12 nucleotides matching TRBD2. CDR1 is MNHNS and CDR2 is SASEGT in the germline V gene. The CDR3 length is 14 residues. V dropped 4 bases and J dropped 4; count of bases not matched to a gene: 2. The CDR3: CASSATSGSYEQYF. Here the CDR3 DNA reads TGTGCCAGCAGTGCGACTAGCGGGAGTTACGAGCAGTACTTC.

This clonotype was counted between two and nine times. The chain carries TRBV6-1 and TRBJ2-2; D is uncertain. Trimming removed 7 bases at V and 0 bases at J, with 9 bases between. Germline V gives CDR1 MNHNS, CDR2 SASEGT. This CDR3 region has 14 residues. The CDR3 DNA reads as TGTGCCAGCAACCGGGCCTCGAACACCGGGGAGCTGTTTTTT. Amino acids: CASNRASNTGELFF.

The gene calls are TRBV28 and TRBJ1-1; a possible D gene is TRBD1 (6 bases). V lost 7 bases and J lost 7, with 19 bases in between. CDR1 is MDHEN, CDR2 SYDVKM, per germline. The CDR3 has 14 amino acids. The CDR3 region has the DNA TGTGCCAGCATTTCATCCGGGACACAACATGAAGCTTTCTTT. It is translated as CASISSGTQHEAFF.

This clonotype appeared many times. The CDR3 sequence: CASSSGTTNTGELFF. DNA for the CDR3: TGCGCCAGCAGCTCCGGGACGACGAACACCGGGGAGCTGTTTTTT. The V and J genes are TRBV5-1 and TRBJ2-2; possibly TRBD1 or TRBD2 for D (5 bases each). This CDR3 spans 15 amino acids. In germline, CDR1 is SGHRS, CDR2 YFSETQ. V gave up 3 bases and J gave up 0 bases, with 9 bases separating them.

Only a few counts were recorded for this clonotype. V usage is TRBV11-2 and J usage is TRBJ2-2, with a possible D match to TRBD1 (7 bases). Trimming removed 5 bases at V and 0 bases at J, with 16 bases between. Germline V gives CDR1 SGHAT, CDR2 FQNNGV. This CDR3 region has 17 residues. CDR3 bases: TGTGCCAGCAGCCTCCAGGACAGGACTACGAACACCGGGGAGCTGTTTTTT. This gives the protein CASSLQDRTTNTGELFF.

The genes are TRBV15 and TRBJ2-5; maybe TRBD1 (6 bases). Trimming took off 0 bases at V and 5 bases at J, with 10 bases between the two ends. CDR3 size: 14 residues. CDR1 is LNHNV, CDR2 YYDKDF, per germline (reference sequence). The DNA for the CDR3 is TGTGCCACCAGCAGAGATTTCAGGGGTGAGACCCAGTACTTC. Its translation is CATSRDFRGETQYF.

Many counts were recorded for this clonotype. The chain links TRBV24-1 to TRBJ2-1, with 8 bases fitting TRBD2. The CDR3 covers 17 residues. V was pared by 2 bases and J by 3 bases, with 8 bases of the junction left unmatched. CDR1 KGHDR and CDR2 SFDVKD come from the germline V gene. The CDR3 is CATSDSFLAGGYNEQFF. CDR3 coding DNA: TGTGCCACCAGTGATTCATTCCTAGCGGGTGGCTACAATGAGCAGTTCTTC.

This clonotype showed up just a few times. V gene TRBV6-2 or TRBV6-3 combines with J gene TRBJ2-1, with D possibly TRBD2 on 5 matching bases. This CDR3 has 13 amino acids. Germline V gene lookup returns CDR1 MNHEY and CDR2 SVGEGT. With 3 bases removed from V and 10 bases from J, the gap between germline ends came to 13 bases. The CDR3 DNA sequence: TGTGCCAGCAGTTATTCCCGGGGTTTGGAGCAGTTCTTC. It encodes CASSYSRGLEQFF.